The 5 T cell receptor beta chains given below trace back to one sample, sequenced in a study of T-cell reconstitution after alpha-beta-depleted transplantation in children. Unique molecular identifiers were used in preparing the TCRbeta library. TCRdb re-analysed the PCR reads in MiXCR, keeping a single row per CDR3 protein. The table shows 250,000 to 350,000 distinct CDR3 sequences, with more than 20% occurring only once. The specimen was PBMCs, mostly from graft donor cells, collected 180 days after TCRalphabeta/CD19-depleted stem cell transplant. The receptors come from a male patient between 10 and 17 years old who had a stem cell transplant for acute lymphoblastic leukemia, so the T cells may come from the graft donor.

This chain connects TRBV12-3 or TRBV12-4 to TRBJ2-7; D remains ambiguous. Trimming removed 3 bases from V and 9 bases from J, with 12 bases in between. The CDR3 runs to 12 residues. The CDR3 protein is CASSFRQNGQYF. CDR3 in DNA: TGTGCCAGCAGTTTTAGGCAGAATGGGCAGTACTTC.

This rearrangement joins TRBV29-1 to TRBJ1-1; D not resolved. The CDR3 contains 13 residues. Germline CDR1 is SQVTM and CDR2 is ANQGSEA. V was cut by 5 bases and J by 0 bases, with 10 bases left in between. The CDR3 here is CSVTVGMNTEAFF. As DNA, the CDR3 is TGCAGCGTTACGGTCGGAATGAACACTGAAGCTTTCTTT.

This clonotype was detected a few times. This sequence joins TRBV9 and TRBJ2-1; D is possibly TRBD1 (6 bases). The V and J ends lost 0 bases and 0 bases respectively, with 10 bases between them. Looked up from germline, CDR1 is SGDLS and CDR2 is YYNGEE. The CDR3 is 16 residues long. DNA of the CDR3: TGTGCCAGCAGCGTAGGGGGGCAGGGCTCCTACAATGAGCAGTTCTTC. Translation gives CASSVGGQGSYNEQFF. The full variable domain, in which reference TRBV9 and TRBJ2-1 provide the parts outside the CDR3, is DSGVTQTPKHLITATGQRVTLRCSPRSGDLSVYWYQQSLDQGLQFLIQYYNGEERAKGNILERFSAQQFPDLHSELNLSSLELGDSALYFCASSVGGQGSYNEQFFGPGTRLTVL.

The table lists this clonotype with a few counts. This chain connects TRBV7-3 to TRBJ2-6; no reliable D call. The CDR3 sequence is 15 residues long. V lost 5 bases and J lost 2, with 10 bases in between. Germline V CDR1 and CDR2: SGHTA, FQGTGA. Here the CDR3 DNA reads TGTGCCAGCAGCCTACAGCTAGCTGGGGCCAACGTCCTGACTTTC. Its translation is CASSLQLAGANVLTF.

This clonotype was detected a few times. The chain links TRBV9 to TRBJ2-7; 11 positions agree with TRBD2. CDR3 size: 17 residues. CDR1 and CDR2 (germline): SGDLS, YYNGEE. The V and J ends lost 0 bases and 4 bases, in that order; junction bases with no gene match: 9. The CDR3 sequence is CASSVGLTSGAAYEQYF. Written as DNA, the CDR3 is TGTGCCAGCAGCGTAGGGTTGACTAGCGGGGCCGCTTACGAGCAGTACTTC.